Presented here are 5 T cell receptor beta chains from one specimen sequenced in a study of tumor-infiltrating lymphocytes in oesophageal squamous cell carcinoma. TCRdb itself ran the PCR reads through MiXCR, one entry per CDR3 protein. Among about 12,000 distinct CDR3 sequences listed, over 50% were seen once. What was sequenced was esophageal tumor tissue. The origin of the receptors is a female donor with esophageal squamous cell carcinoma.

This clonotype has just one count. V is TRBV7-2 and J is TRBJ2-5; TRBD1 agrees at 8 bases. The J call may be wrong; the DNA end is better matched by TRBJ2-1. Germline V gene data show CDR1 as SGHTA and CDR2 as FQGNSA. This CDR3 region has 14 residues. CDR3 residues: CASSQLGQGYEQFF. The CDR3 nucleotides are TGTGCCAGCAGCCAACTCGGACAGGGCTACGAGCAGTTCTTC.

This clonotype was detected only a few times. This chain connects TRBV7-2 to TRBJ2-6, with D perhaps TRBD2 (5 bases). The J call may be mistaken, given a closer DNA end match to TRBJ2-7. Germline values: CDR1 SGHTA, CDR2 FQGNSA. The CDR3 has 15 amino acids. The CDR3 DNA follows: TGTGCCAGCAGTATCGCGTACGGGAAGTTTAACGAGCAGTACTTC. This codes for CASSIAYGKFNEQYF.

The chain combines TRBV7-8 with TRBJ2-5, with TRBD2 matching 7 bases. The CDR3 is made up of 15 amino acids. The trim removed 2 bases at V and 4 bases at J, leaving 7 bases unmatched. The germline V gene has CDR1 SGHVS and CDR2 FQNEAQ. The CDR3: CASSLWRELLETQYF. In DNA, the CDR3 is TGTGCCAGCAGCTTATGGCGGGAGTTGTTAGAGACCCAGTACTTC.

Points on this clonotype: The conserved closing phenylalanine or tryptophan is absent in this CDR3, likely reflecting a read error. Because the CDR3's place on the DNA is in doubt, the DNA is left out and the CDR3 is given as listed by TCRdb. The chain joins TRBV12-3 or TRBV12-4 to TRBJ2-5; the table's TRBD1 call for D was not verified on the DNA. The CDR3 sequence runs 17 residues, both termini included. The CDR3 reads CASSPRQGDNSPLHFGA.

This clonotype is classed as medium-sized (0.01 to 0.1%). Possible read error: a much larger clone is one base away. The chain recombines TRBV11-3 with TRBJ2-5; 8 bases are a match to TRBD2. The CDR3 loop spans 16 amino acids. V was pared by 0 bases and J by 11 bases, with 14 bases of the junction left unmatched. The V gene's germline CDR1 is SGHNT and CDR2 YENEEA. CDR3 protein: CASSLDGTSGYNEQYF. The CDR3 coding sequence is TGTGCCAGCAGCTTAGATGGGACTAGTGGCTACAATGAGCAGTACTTC.